Listed below are T cell receptor beta chains from one sample, sequenced in a study of control samples from healthy donors and cancer patients. Sequencing used immunoSEQ multiplex PCR; TCRdb keeps in-frame clones, though not all of them. The sample lists roughly 92,000 clones, 86% occurring once. The sequenced material came from blood. The origin of the receptors is a woman in her fifties or sixties in good health. Each CDR3 is given with its conserved first and last residue. D genes are given only for firm matches. Clone sizes are given selectively: once, few, many, or a class where the clone is expanded.

v_call: TRBV15
d_call: -
j_call: TRBJ1-2
clone_size: -
cdr3_aa: CATSRGTGYNYGYTF
cdr3_nt: TGTGCCACCAGCAGAGGAACAGGGTACAACTATGGCTACACCTTC

v_call: TRBV4-2
d_call: -
j_call: TRBJ1-2
clone_size: -
cdr3_aa: CASSPLGEGGNYGYTF
cdr3_nt: TGTGCCAGCAGCCCCCTCGGAGAGGGAGGCAACTATGGCTACACCTTC

v_call: TRBV2
d_call: TRBD2
j_call: TRBJ2-5
clone_size: -
cdr3_aa: CASSELTSGGLETQYF
cdr3_nt: TGTGCCAGCAGTGAACTGACTAGCGGGGGTTTGGAGACCCAGTACTTC

v_call: TRBV4-3
d_call: -
j_call: TRBJ1-2
clone_size: once
cdr3_aa: CASSQEGGQNYGYTF
cdr3_nt: TGCGCCAGCAGCCAAGAGGGGGGGCAGAACTATGGCTACACCTTC

v_call: TRBV19
d_call: TRBD1
j_call: TRBJ2-7
clone_size: -
cdr3_aa: CASSIVPGQDYEQYF
cdr3_nt: TGTGCCAGTAGTATAGTACCGGGACAGGACTACGAGCAGTACTTC

v_call: TRBV14
d_call: TRBD1
j_call: TRBJ1-4
clone_size: -
cdr3_aa: CASSQEGILGQGPEKLFF
cdr3_nt: TGTGCCAGCAGCCAAGAGGGAATCTTAGGACAGGGTCCTGAAAAACTGTTTTTT

v_call: TRBV11-2
d_call: TRBD1
j_call: TRBJ1-1
clone_size: -
cdr3_aa: CASSRTGGQNTEAFF
cdr3_nt: TGTGCCAGCAGCCGGACAGGGGGACAGAACACTGAAGCTTTCTTT

v_call: TRBV28
d_call: TRBD1
j_call: TRBJ2-7
clone_size: -
cdr3_aa: CASTPWTGETYEQYF
cdr3_nt: TGTGCCAGCACTCCATGGACAGGTGAAACATACGAGCAGTACTTC

v_call: TRBV9
d_call: -
j_call: TRBJ1-2
clone_size: -
cdr3_aa: CASSQFGPFGYGYTF
cdr3_nt: TGTGCCAGCAGCCAATTTGGTCCTTTCGGATATGGCTACACCTTC

v_call: TRBV28
d_call: TRBD1
j_call: TRBJ1-5
clone_size: once
cdr3_aa: CASSTGTGNQPQHF
cdr3_nt: TGTGCCAGCAGTACCGGGACAGGCAATCAGCCCCAGCATTTT

v_call: TRBV7-9
d_call: -
j_call: TRBJ2-5
clone_size: once
cdr3_aa: CASSLGWGRETQYF
cdr3_nt: TGTGCCAGCAGCTTAGGTTGGGGACGGGAGACCCAGTACTTC

v_call: TRBV7-9
d_call: TRBD2
j_call: TRBJ2-5
clone_size: few
cdr3_aa: CASSLTSGGKETQYF
cdr3_nt: TGTGCCAGCAGCTTAACTAGCGGGGGGAAAGAGACCCAGTACTTC

v_call: TRBV20-1
d_call: -
j_call: TRBJ1-2
clone_size: -
cdr3_aa: CSARAGGGYTF
cdr3_nt: TGCAGTGCTAGAGCCGGTGGTGGCTACACCTTC

v_call: TRBV6-2/TRBV6-3
d_call: -
j_call: TRBJ1-5
clone_size: few
cdr3_aa: CASSFGVAQPQHF
cdr3_nt: TGTGCCAGCAGTTTTGGGGTGGCTCAGCCCCAGCATTTT